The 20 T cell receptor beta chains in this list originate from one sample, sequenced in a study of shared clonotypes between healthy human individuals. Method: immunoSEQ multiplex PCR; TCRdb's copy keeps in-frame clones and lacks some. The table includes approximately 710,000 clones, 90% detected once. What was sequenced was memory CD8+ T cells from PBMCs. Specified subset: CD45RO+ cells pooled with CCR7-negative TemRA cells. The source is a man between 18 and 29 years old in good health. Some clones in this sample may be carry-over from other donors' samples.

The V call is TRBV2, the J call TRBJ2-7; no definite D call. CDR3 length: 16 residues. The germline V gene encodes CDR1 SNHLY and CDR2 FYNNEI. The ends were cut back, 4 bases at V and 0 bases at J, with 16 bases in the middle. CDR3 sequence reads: CASSAVPLASSYEQYF. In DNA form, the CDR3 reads TGTGCCAGCAGTGCCGTCCCGTTAGCAAGCTCCTACGAGCAGTACTTC. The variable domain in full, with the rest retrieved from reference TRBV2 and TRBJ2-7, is EPEVTQTPSHQVTQMGQEVILRCVPISNHLYFYWYRQILGQKVEFLVSFYNNEISEKSEIFDDQFSVERPDGSNFTLKIRSTKLEDSAMYFCASSAVPLASSYEQYFGPGTRLTVT.

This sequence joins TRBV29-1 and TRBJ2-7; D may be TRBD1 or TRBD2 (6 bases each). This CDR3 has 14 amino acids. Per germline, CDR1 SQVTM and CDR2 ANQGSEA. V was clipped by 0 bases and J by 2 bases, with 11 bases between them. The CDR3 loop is CSVEESRGAYEQYF. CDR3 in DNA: TGCAGCGTTGAAGAAAGTAGGGGGGCCTACGAGCAGTACTTC.

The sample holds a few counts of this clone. The CDR3 protein is CASSTTGVSNQPQHF. The CDR3 region has the DNA TGTGCCAGCAGTACTACAGGGGTCAGCAATCAGCCCCAGCATTTT. The chain joins TRBV28 to TRBJ1-5, with 7 bases fitting TRBD1. V shed 5 bases and J 1 base; nucleotides not matched to a gene: 5. The CDR3 totals 15 residues. Germline loops: CDR1 MDHEN, CDR2 SYDVKM.

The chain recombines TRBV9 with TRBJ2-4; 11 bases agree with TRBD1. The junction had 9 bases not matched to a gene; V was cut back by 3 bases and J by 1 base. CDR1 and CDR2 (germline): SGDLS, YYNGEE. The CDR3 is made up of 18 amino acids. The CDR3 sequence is CASSGKRTGGEAKNIQYF. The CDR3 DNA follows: TGTGCCAGCAGCGGAAAGCGGACAGGGGGCGAGGCCAAAAACATTCAGTACTTC.

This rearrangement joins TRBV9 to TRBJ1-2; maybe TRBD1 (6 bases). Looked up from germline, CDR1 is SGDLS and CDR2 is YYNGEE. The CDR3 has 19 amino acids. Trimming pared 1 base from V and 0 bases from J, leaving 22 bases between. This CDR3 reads CASSVLSIGGGRSNYGYTF. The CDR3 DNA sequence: TGTGCCAGCAGCGTACTCTCTATCGGTGGGGGCAGATCTAACTATGGCTACACCTTC.

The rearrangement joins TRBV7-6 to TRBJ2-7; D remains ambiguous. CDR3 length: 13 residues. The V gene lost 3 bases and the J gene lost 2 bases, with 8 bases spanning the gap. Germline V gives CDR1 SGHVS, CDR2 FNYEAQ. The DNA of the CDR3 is TGTGCCAGCAGCTTTGGGGAAACCTACGAGCAGTACTTC. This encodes CASSFGETYEQYF.

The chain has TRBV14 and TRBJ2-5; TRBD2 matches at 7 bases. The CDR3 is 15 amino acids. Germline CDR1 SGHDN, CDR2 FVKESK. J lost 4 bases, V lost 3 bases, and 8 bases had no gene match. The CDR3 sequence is CASSHGGDFSETQYF. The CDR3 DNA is TGTGCCAGCAGCCATGGGGGGGACTTCTCAGAGACCCAGTACTTC. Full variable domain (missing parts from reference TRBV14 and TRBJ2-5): EAGVTQFPSHSVIEKGQTVTLRCDPISGHDNLYWYRRVMGKEIKFLLHFVKESKQDESGMPNNRFLAERTGGTYSTLKVQPAELEDSGVYFCASSHGGDFSETQYFGPGTRLLVL.

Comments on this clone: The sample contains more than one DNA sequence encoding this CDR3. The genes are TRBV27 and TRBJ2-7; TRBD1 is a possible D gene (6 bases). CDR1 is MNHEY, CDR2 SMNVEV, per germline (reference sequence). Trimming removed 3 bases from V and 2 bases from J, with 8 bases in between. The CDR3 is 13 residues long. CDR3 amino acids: CASSFQGPYEQYF. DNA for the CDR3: TGTGCCAGCAGTTTTCAGGGGCCCTACGAGCAGTACTTC.

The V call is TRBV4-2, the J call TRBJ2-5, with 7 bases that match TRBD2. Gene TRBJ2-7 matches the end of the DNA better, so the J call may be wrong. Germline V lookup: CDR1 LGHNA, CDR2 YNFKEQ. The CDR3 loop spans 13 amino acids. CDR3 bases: TGTGCCAGCAGCCAGACTAGCTTCTACGAGCAGTACTTC. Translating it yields CASSQTSFYEQYF.

The CDR3 sequence: CASRASGTSALEQYF. The CDR3 DNA follows: TGCGCCAGCAGAGCCTCCGGGACTAGCGCCCTCGAGCAGTACTTC. This chain uses TRBV5-1 with TRBJ2-7, with TRBD2 matching over 10 bases. V lost 5 bases to trimming and J lost 6 bases; unmatched junction nucleotides: 11. The CDR3 is 15 amino acids. Looked up from germline, CDR1 is SGHRS and CDR2 is YFSETQ.

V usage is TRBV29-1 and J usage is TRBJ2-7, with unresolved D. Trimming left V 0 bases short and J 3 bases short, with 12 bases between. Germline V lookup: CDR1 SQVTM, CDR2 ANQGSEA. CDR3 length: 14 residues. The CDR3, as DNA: TGCAGCGTTGAAGAAGTGGGCGGTGTCTACGAGCAGTACTTC. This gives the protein CSVEEVGGVYEQYF.

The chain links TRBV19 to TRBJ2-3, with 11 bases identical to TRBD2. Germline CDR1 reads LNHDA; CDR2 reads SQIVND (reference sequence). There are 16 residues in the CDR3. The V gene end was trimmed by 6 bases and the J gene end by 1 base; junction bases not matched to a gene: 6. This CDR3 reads CASSRTGLAGTDTQYF. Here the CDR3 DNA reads TGTGCCAGTAGCCGAACGGGACTAGCGGGCACAGATACGCAGTATTTT.

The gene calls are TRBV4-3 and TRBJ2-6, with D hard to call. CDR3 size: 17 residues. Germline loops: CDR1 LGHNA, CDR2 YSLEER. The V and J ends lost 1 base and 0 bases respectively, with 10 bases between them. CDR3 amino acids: CASSQARPISGANVLTF. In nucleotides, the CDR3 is TGCGCCAGCAGCCAAGCTCGCCCGATCTCTGGGGCCAACGTCCTGACTTTC.

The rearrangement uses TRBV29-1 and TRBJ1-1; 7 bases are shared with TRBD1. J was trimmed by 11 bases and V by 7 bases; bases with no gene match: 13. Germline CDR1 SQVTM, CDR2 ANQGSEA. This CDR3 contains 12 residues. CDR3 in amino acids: CSAVTGSRGAFF. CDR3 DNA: TGCAGCGCCGTGACAGGGTCCAGGGGGGCTTTCTTT.

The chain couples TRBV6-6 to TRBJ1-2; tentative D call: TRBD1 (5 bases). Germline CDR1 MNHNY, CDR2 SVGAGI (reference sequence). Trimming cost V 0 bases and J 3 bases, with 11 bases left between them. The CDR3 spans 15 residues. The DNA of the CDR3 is TGTGCCAGCAGTTACTCGATTTCGGGACACTATGGCTACACCTTC. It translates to CASSYSISGHYGYTF.

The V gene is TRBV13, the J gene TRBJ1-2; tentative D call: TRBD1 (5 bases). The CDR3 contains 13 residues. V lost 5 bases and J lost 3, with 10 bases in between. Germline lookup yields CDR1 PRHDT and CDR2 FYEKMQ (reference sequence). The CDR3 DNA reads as TGTGCCAGCAGCCCGGGGGGGGACTATGGCTACACCTTC. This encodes CASSPGGDYGYTF.

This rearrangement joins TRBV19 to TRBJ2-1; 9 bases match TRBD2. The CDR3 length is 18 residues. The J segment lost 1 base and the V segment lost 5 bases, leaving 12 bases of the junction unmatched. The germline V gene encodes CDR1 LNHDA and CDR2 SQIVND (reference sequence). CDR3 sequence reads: CASSSGSSGRSSYNEQFF. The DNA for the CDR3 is TGTGCCAGTAGTTCGGGGAGTAGCGGGAGATCTTCCTACAATGAGCAGTTCTTC.

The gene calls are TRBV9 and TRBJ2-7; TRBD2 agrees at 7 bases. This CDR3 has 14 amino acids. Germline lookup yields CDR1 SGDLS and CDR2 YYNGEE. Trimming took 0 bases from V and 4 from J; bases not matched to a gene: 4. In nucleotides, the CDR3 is TGTGCCAGCAGCGTAGCTAGCGGCTATTACGAGCAGTACTTC. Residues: CASSVASGYYEQYF.

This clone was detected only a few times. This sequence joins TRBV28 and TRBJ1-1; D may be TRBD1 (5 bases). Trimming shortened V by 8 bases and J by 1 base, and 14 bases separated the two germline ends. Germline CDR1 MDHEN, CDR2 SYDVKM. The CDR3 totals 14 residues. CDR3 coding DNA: TGTGCCAGCGGGGCGCCCTTTCGGAACACTGAAGCTTTCTTT. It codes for CASGAPFRNTEAFF.

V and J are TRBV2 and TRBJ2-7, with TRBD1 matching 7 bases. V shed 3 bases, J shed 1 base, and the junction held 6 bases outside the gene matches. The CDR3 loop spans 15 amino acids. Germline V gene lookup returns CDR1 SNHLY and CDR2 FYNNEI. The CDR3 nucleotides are TGTGCCAGCAGTGATAAAAGGGGGCCGTCCTACGAGCAGTACTTC. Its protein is CASSDKRGPSYEQYF.